Presented here are 15 T cell receptor beta chains from one specimen sequenced in a study of cytomegalovirus exposure and HLA in healthy donors. This PCR relied on a set of 60 Vbeta primers and 13 Jbeta primers. Measured with immunoSEQ multiplex PCR; TCRdb has only the in-frame clones, and not every one. The data show some 120,000 clones, around 78% seen once. The sequencing input was PBMCs. The receptors originated from a woman between 40 and 50 years old in good health and CMV-seronegative.

The chain couples TRBV7-9 to TRBJ1-4; perhaps TRBD1 as D (6 bases). Germline CDR1 reads SEHNR; CDR2 reads FQNEAQ (reference sequence). The CDR3 has 13 amino acids. Trimming removed 6 bases at V and 8 bases at J, with 13 bases between. This CDR3 is CASSQGLGEKLFF. CDR3 bases: TGTGCCAGCAGTCAGGGGTTAGGAGAAAAACTGTTTTTT.

The sample holds one count of this clone. Compared with germline, one end of the junction differs, possibly owing to a read error. The rearrangement joins TRBV7-7 to TRBJ2-1; 7 bases map to TRBD1. This CDR3 is built from 15 residues. Looked up from germline, CDR1 is SSHAT and CDR2 is FNYEAQ (reference sequence). CDR3 amino acids: CASSLETGQYNEQFF. DNA for the CDR3: TGTGCTAGCAGCTTAGAGACGGGACAGTACAATGAGCAGTTCTTC.

V gene TRBV27 combines with J gene TRBJ1-2; a possible D gene is TRBD1 (5 bases). Trimming removed 6 bases at V and 3 bases at J, with 11 bases between. This CDR3 has 13 residues. Per the germline V gene, CDR1 is MNHEY and CDR2 is SMNVEV (reference sequence). The CDR3 reads CASSRQSHYGYTF. CDR3 nucleotides: TGTGCCAGCAGCCGACAGAGTCACTATGGCTACACCTTC.

This clone turned up a few times. The genes are TRBV6-1 and TRBJ1-3; weak D call: TRBD1 (5 bases). Trimming cost V 10 bases and J 0 bases, with 10 bases left between them. Looked up from germline, CDR1 is MNHNS and CDR2 is SASEGT. The CDR3 length is 13 residues. The CDR3 protein is CATSTDSGNTIYF. For the CDR3, the DNA is TGTGCCACCTCGACAGACTCTGGAAACACCATATATTTT.

The chain is built from TRBV9 and TRBJ2-3; perhaps TRBD2 as D (6 bases). V was pared by 3 bases and J by 5 bases, with 19 bases between. The CDR3 runs 16 residues. Germline assignment: CDR1 SGDLS and CDR2 YYNGEE. The CDR3 bases are TGTGCCAGCAGCGACGGGAGTAAGGCTCGGCGAGATACGCAGTATTTT. Its protein product is CASSDGSKARRDTQYF.

The genes are TRBV18 and TRBJ1-1; D is unclear. The CDR3 is made up of 13 amino acids. CDR1 is KGHSH and CDR2 is LQKENI in the germline V gene. Between the trimmed V and J ends, which lost 0 bases and 7 bases, there was a span of 9 bases. The CDR3 loop reads CASSPPGSREAFF. As DNA, the CDR3 is TGTGCCAGCTCACCACCCGGTAGCCGTGAAGCTTTCTTT.

The genes are TRBV11-3 and TRBJ2-3; TRBD2 aligns across 12 bases. Germline trimming cut 5 bases from V and 5 bases from J; bases unmatched to any gene: 5. Germline CDR1 is SGHNT and CDR2 is YENEEA. The CDR3 covers 15 residues. CDR3 coding DNA: TGTGCCAGCAGCCCAGGACTAGCGGGAATAGATACGCAGTATTTT. Its translation is CASSPGLAGIDTQYF.

The rearrangement uses TRBV18 and TRBJ2-5; possibly TRBD1 for D (10 bases). The CDR3 runs 19 residues. Germline V gene lookup returns CDR1 KGHSH and CDR2 LQKENI. V shed 2 bases and J shed 5 bases, with 27 bases lying between them. CDR3 amino acids: CASSPGTGVRAGGVETQYF. CDR3 sequence (DNA): TGTGCCAGCTCACCAGGGACAGGGGTGAGAGCGGGAGGAGTGGAGACCCAGTACTTC. Drawing the rest from reference TRBV18 and TRBJ2-5, the complete variable domain is NAGVMQNPRHLVRRRGQEARLRCSPMKGHSHVYWYRQLPEEGLKFMVYLQKENIIDESGMPKERFSAEFPKEGPSILRIQQVVRGDSAAYFCASSPGTGVRAGGVETQYFGPGTRLLVL.

The chain combines TRBV5-1 with TRBJ2-1; TRBD2 matches 10 bases. This CDR3 region has 16 residues. CDR1 SGHRS and CDR2 YFSETQ come from the germline V gene. V shed 2 bases, J shed 7 bases, and the junction held 9 bases outside the gene matches. The CDR3 protein is CASSLIAGGTGNEQFF. CDR3 in DNA: TGCGCCAGCAGCTTAATAGCGGGAGGCACCGGGAATGAGCAGTTCTTC.

The genes are TRBV25-1 and TRBJ2-1; 7 nucleotides line up with TRBD2. V lost 1 base and J lost 12; bases outside the gene matches: 12. Per the germline V gene, CDR1 is MGHDK and CDR2 is SYGVNS. The CDR3 extends over 15 amino acids. The CDR3, as DNA: TGTGCCAGCAGTGAATTGACTAGCCCGGGGAATATGCAGTTCTTC. It is translated as CASSELTSPGNMQFF.

The rearrangement uses TRBV5-6 and TRBJ2-5; no clear D gene. Germline V CDR1 and CDR2: SGHDT, YYEEEE. V shed 0 bases and J shed 5 bases, with 5 bases lying between them. This CDR3 contains 12 residues. The CDR3 spells CASSLVPETQYF. CDR3 bases: TGTGCCAGCAGCTTGGTCCCGGAGACCCAGTACTTC. Combining the CDR3 with reference TRBV5-6 and TRBJ2-5 gives the whole variable domain DAGVTQSPTHLIKTRGQQVTLRCSPKSGHDTVSWYQQALGQGPQFIFQYYEEEERQRGNFPDRFSGHQFPNYSSELNVNALLLGDSALYLCASSLVPETQYFGPGTRLLVL.

The chain joins TRBV5-6 to TRBJ2-7; 8 nucleotides line up with TRBD1. There are 14 residues in the CDR3. V lost 2 bases, J lost 5 bases, and 6 bases stayed unmatched. Germline V gene lookup returns CDR1 SGHDT and CDR2 YYEEEE. The CDR3 sequence: CASSFIQGAHEQYF. CDR3 sequence (DNA): TGTGCCAGCAGCTTTATCCAGGGGGCACACGAGCAGTACTTC.

This chain connects TRBV27 to TRBJ2-7, with D unclear. V lost 0 bases and J 3 bases, leaving 12 bases between the germline ends. CDR3 size: 15 residues. CDR1 and CDR2 from the germline V gene are MNHEY and SMNVEV (reference sequence). CDR3: CASSLSRARVYEQYF. CDR3 nucleotide sequence: TGTGCCAGCAGTTTATCCCGCGCTCGAGTCTACGAGCAGTACTTC.

This clone came up once. J is TRBJ1-1 and V is TRBV4-1; a weak D match, TRBD1 (5 bases). The V gene's germline CDR1 is MGHRA and CDR2 YSYEKL. This CDR3 region has 16 residues. V lost 4 bases and J lost 4, with 19 bases in between. The CDR3 nucleotides read TGCGCCAGCAGCCGGGGAGGAGGCAGGGCCCTCACTGAAGCTTTCTTT. It is translated as CASSRGGGRALTEAFF.

This chain links TRBV11-1 with TRBJ2-7; a weak D match, TRBD2 (5 bases). Germline V gene data show CDR1 as SGHAT and CDR2 as FQDESV (reference sequence). CDR3 size: 13 residues. Trimming left V 2 bases short and J 6 bases short, with 11 bases between. In nucleotides, the CDR3 is TGTGCCAGCAGCTTACGTCTGGCGGGCGAGCAGTACTTC. This encodes CASSLRLAGEQYF.